This T cell receptor (beta chain) was found in a study of shared clonotypes between healthy human individuals. Findings and caveats of the study: Unshared clonotypes carried lower generation probabilities than those common to all four donors. Naive subsets usually exceeded memory subsets in estimated richness.

Of note for this clone: What it binds is unknown.

V was trimmed by 0 bases and J by 6 bases, leaving 20 bases between them. Looked up from germline, CDR1 is LGHNA and CDR2 is YNFKEQ. The CDR3 consists of 18 residues. Replicate sorted-subset PCRs were loaded with 150 to 250 ng DNA, 25,000 to 30,000 T cell genomes. Sequenced by immunoSEQ multiplex PCR; TCRdb stores in-frame clones only, minus some. The sample has millions of clones; over 85% are singletons. Subsets obtained from CD4+ cells comprised CD45RA+ naive and CD45RA-negative memory cells. Sequenced: naive CD4+ T cells from PBMCs. This sample's subset: CD45RA+ positively selected. The sequence came from a man in his late teens or twenties in good health. Some clones in this sample may be carry-over from other donors' samples. The chain uses TRBV4-2 and TRBJ2-2; D possibly corresponds to TRBD1 (5 bases). The CDR3: CASSQDLPGQFIAGELFF. The CDR3 region has the DNA TGTGCCAGCAGCCAAGATTTGCCAGGGCAGTTCATAGCCGGGGAGCTGTTTTTT.